This T cell receptor (beta chain) emerged from a study of CD8+ T cells in alopecia areata. Across the whole study: Oral tofacitinib (5 to 10 mg twice daily) was administered to treated patients.

The sample's treatment: oral pan-JAK inhibitor, 5-10 mg twice daily. cDNA reverse transcribed from extracted RNA served as the sequencing template. Profiling relied on immunoSEQ multiplex PCR, and the TCRdb table lists in-frame clones only, not all of them. The data show about 210,000 clones, 64% seen once. The CDR3 is 15 residues long. V dropped 0 bases and J dropped 8 bases, with 17 bases sitting between them. The germline V gene encodes CDR1 SGDLS and CDR2 YYNGEE. The rearrangement joins TRBV9 to TRBJ1-2; D possibly corresponds to TRBD1 (5 bases). The TCR comes from a human donor with alopecia areata. Sequenced here: CD4+ T cells sorted from blood, sampled at week 4, from a patient treated with tofacitinib. The CDR3 region is CASSVVADGARGYTF. The DNA for the CDR3 is TGTGCCAGCAGCGTAGTGGCAGACGGGGCGCGAGGCTACACCTTC.